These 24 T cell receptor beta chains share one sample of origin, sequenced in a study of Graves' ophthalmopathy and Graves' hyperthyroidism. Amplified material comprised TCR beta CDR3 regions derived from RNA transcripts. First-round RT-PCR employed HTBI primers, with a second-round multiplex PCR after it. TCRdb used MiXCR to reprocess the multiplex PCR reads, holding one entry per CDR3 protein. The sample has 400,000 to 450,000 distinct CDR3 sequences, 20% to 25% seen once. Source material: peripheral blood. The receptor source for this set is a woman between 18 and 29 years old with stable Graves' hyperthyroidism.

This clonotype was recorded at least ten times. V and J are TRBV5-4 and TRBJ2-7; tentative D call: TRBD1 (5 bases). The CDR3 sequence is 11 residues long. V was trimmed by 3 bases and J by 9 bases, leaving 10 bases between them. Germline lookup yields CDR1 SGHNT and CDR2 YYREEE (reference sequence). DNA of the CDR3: TGTGCCAGCAGCTCAGGGTCAGTGCAGTACTTC. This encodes CASSSGSVQYF. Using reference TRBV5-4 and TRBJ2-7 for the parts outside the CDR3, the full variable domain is ETGVTQSPTHLIKTRGQQVTLRCSSQSGHNTVSWYQQALGQGPQFIFQYYREEENGRGNFPPRFSGLQFPNYSSELNVNALELDDSALYLCASSSGSVQYFGPGTRLTVT.

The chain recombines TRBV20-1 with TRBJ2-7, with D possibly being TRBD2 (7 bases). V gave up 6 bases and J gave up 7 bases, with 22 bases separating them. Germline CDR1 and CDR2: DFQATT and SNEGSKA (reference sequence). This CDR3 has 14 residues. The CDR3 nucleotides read TGCAGTGCCCCCCCCGGCGGGGGCCCCTGGGAGCAGTACTTC. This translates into CSAPPGGGPWEQYF.

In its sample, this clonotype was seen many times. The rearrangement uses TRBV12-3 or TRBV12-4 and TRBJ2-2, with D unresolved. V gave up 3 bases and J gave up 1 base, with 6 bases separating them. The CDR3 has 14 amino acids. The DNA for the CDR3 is TGTGCCAGCAGTTTGGCGAGGAACACCGGGGAGCTGTTTTTT. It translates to CASSLARNTGELFF.

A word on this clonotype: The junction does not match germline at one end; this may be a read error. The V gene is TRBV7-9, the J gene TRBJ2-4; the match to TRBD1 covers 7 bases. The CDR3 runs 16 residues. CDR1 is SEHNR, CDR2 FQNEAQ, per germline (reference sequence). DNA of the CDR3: TGTGCCAGCAGCTCTCCGACAGGGTCAGCCAAAAACATTAAGTACTTC. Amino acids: CASSSPTGSAKNIKYF.

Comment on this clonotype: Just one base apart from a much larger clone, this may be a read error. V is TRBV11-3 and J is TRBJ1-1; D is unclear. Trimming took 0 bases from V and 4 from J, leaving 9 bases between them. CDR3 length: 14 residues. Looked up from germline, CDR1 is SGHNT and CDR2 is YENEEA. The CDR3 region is CASSLDFTSTEAFF. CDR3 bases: TGTGCCAGCAGCTTAGATTTCACGAGCACTGAAGCTTTCTTT.

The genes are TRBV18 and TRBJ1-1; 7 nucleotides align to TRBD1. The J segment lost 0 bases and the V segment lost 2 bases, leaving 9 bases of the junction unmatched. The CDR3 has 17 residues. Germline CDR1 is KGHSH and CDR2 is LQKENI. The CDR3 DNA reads TGTGCCAGCTCACCAGTAACATCCGGGACAGTGAACACTGAAGCTTTCTTT. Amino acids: CASSPVTSGTVNTEAFF.

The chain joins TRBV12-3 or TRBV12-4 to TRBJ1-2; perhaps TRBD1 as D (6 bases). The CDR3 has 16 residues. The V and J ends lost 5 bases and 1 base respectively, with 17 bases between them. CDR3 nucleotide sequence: TGTGCCAGCAGTAAGTACCGGGACACTCATAACTATGGCTACACCTTC. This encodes CASSKYRDTHNYGYTF.

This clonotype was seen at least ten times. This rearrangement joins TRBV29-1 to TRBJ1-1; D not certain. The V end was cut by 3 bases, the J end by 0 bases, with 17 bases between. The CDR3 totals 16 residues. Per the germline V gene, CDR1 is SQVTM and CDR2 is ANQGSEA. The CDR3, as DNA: TGCAGCGTTGATCCCGGGCGGCAGGTCATGAACACTGAAGCTTTCTTT. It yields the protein CSVDPGRQVMNTEAFF.

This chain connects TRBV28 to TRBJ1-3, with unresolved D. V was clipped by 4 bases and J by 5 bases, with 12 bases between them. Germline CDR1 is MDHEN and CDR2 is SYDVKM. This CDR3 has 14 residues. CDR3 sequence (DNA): TGTGCCAGCAGTTCGCCCTCGAGGAGAAACACCATATATTTT. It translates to CASSSPSRRNTIYF.

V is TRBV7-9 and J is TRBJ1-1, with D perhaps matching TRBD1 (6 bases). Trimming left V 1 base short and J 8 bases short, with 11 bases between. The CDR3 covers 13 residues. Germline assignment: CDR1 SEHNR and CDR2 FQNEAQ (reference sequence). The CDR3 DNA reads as TGTGCCAGCAGCTTAGTCCGGGACATCGAAGCTTTCTTT. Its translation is CASSLVRDIEAFF.

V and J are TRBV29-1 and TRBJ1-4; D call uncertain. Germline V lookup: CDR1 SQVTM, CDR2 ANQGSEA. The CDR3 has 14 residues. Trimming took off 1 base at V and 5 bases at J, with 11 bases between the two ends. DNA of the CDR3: TGCAGCGTTGAAGGTTCTACCTCGAATGAAAAACTGTTTTTT. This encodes CSVEGSTSNEKLFF. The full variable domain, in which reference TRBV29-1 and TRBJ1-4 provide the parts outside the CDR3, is SAVISQKPSRDICQRGTSLTIQCQVDSQVTMMFWYRQQPGQSLTLIATANQGSEATYESGFVIDKFPISRPNLTFSTLTVSNMSPEDSSIYLCSVEGSTSNEKLFFGSGTQLSVL.

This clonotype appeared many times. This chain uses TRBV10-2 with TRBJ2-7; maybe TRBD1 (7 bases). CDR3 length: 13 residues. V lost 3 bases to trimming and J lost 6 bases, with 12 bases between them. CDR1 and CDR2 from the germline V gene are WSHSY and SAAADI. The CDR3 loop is CASSDYRGGEQYF. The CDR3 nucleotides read TGCGCCAGCAGTGACTACAGGGGAGGCGAGCAGTACTTC.

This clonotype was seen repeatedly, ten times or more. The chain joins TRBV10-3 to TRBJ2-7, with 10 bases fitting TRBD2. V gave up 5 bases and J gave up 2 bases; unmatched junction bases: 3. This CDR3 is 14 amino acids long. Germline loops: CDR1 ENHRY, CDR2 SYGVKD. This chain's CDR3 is CAISLAGAAYEQYF. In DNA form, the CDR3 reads TGTGCCATCAGTCTAGCGGGGGCAGCCTACGAGCAGTACTTC.

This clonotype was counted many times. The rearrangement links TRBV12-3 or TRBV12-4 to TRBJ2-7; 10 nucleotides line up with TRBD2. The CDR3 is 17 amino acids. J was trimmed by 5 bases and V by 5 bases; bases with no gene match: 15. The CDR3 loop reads CASSLLSGGARSNEQYF. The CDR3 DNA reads TGTGCCAGCAGTCTCCTCAGCGGGGGGGCTCGATCGAACGAGCAGTACTTC.

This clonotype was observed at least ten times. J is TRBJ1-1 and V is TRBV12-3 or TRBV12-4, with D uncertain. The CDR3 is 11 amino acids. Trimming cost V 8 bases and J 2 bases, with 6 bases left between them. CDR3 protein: CASVTNTEAFF. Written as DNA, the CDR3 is TGTGCCAGCGTGACTAACACTGAAGCTTTCTTT.

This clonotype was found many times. The CDR3, as DNA: TGTGCCATCAGGCCGGGACGAGGGACCTACGAGCAGTACTTC. It translates to CAIRPGRGTYEQYF. The rearrangement uses TRBV10-3 and TRBJ2-7; D assignment may be TRBD1 or TRBD2 (5 bases each). Germline CDR1 ENHRY, CDR2 SYGVKD. This CDR3 has 14 amino acids. Trimming cost V 6 bases and J 2 bases, with 14 bases left between them.

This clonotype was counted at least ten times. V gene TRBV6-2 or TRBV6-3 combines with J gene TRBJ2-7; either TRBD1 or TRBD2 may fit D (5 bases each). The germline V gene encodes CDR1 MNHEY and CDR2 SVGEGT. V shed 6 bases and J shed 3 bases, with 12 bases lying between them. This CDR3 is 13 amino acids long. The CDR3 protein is CASRRDGIYEQYF. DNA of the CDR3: TGTGCCAGCAGGAGGGACGGAATCTACGAGCAGTACTTC.

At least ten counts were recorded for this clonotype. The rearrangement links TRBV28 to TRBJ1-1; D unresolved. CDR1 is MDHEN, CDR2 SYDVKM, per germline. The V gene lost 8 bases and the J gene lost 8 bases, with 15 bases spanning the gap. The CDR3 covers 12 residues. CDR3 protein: CASYVRGSEAFF. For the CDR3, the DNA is TGTGCCAGCTATGTAAGAGGATCGGAAGCTTTCTTT.

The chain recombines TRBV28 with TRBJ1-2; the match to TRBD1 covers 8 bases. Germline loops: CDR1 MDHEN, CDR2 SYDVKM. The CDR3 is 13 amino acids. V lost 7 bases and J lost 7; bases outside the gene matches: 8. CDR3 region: CASNPTGAGGYTF. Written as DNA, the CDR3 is TGTGCCAGCAATCCGACAGGGGCGGGTGGCTACACCTTC.

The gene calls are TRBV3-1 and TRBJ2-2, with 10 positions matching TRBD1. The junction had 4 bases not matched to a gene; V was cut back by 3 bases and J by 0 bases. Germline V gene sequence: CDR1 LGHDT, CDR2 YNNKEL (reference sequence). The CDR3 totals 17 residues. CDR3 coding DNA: TGTGCCAGCAGCCAGCTGGGGACAGGGGCGAACACCGGGGAGCTGTTTTTT. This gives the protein CASSQLGTGANTGELFF.

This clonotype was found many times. DNA for the CDR3: TGTGCCAGCAGTTACTCCAGGGGGCCGGCGTTTCGGAGCAATCAGCCCCAGCATTTT. This encodes CASSYSRGPAFRSNQPQHF. The rearrangement uses TRBV6-2 or TRBV6-3 and TRBJ1-5; 8 nucleotides line up with TRBD1. The CDR3 runs 19 residues. The germline V gene has CDR1 MNHEY and CDR2 SVGEGT. The V segment lost 0 bases and the J segment 1 base; nucleotides outside the gene matches: 11.

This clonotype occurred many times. Here the CDR3 DNA reads TGTGCCATCAGTCCTTGGGCCGCTAGCGGGAGGACGAACACCGGGGAGCTGTTTTTT. It encodes CAISPWAASGRTNTGELFF. This chain uses TRBV10-3 with TRBJ2-2; 11 bases agree with TRBD2. There are 19 residues in the CDR3. Germline lookup yields CDR1 ENHRY and CDR2 SYGVKD. The V segment lost 5 bases and the J segment 0 bases; nucleotides outside the gene matches: 11.

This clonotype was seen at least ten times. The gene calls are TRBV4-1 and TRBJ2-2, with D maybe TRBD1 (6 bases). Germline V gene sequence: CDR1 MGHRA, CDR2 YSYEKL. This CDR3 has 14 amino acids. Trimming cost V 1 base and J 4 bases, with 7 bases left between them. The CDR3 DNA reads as TGCGCCAGCAGCCAAGGACAGGCCACCGGGGAGCTGTTTTTT. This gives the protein CASSQGQATGELFF.

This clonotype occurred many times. In nucleotides, the CDR3 is TGTGCCAGTAGTATGGTAGCGGGAGGTCAAGAGACCCAGTACTTC. Its protein is CASSMVAGGQETQYF. This chain joins TRBV19 and TRBJ2-5; 10 bases match TRBD2. The CDR3 totals 15 residues. Germline loops: CDR1 LNHDA, CDR2 SQIVND (reference sequence). J lost 2 bases, V lost 3 bases, and 3 bases had no gene match.